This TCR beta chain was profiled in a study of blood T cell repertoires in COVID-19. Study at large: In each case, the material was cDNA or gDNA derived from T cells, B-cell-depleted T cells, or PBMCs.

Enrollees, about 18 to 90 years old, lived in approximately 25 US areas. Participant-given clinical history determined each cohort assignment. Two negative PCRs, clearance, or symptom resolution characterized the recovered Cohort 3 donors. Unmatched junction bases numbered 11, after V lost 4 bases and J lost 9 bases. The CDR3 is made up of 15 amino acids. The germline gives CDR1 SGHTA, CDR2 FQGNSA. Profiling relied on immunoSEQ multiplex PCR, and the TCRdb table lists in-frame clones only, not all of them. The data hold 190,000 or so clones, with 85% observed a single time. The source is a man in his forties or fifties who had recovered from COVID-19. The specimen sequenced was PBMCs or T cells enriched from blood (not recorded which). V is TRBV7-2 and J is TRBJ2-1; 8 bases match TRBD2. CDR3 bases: TGTGCCAGCAGCTGGAACACGGTAGCGGGACTTGAGCAGTTCTTC. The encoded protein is CASSWNTVAGLEQFF.